The 20 T cell receptor beta chains presented below share a single source sample, sequenced in a study of shared clonotypes between healthy human individuals. Generated by immunoSEQ multiplex PCR, the TCRdb table keeps only in-frame clones and is missing some. The sample lists some 650,000 clones; about 96% were seen once. Material: naive CD4+ T cells sorted from blood. Described subset: CD45RA+ positively selected. The receptors were sampled from a woman between 25 and 40 years old in good health.

V gene TRBV19 combines with J gene TRBJ1-5; D ambiguous. The CDR3 is 17 residues long. Trimming left V 1 base short and J 6 bases short, with 19 bases between. Germline loops: CDR1 LNHDA, CDR2 SQIVND (reference sequence). The CDR3 sequence: CASSIGWWQKGGQPQHF. Here the CDR3 DNA reads TGTGCCAGTAGTATAGGATGGTGGCAAAAGGGTGGTCAGCCCCAGCATTTT.

The V call is TRBV5-6, the J call TRBJ1-1, with D possibly being TRBD1 (5 bases). The CDR3 has 12 residues. V was shortened by 3 bases and J by 9 bases, with 12 bases between the two germline ends. The germline V gene encodes CDR1 SGHDT and CDR2 YYEEEE. The CDR3 here is CASSSGGLKAFF. The CDR3 nucleotides are TGTGCCAGCAGCTCGGGGGGACTTAAAGCTTTCTTT.

The CDR3 nucleotides are TGTGCCAGCACAGGACAGGCAAACACCGGGGAGCTGTTTTTT. Its translation is CASTGQANTGELFF. The rearrangement uses TRBV5-8 and TRBJ2-2; 7 bases map to TRBD1. J gave up 2 bases and V 6 bases, and 4 bases lay outside the gene matches. The CDR3 spans 14 residues. CDR1 is SGHTS and CDR2 is YDEGEE in the germline V gene.

The genes are TRBV5-8 and TRBJ2-1, with 8 bases aligning to TRBD1. V lost 0 bases to trimming and J lost 15 bases; unmatched junction nucleotides: 8. The CDR3 sequence is 13 residues long. Germline V gene sequence: CDR1 SGHTS, CDR2 YDEGEE. DNA of the CDR3: TGTGCCAGCAGCTTGGGACAGGGGACTGTTGGGTTCTTC. Translated, it gives CASSLGQGTVGFF. Together with reference TRBV5-8 and TRBJ2-1, the CDR3 gives the full variable domain: EAGVTQSPTHLIKTRGQQATLRCSPISGHTSVYWYQQALGLGLQFLLWYDEGEERNRGNFPPRFSGRQFPNYSSELNVNALELEDSALYLCASSLGQGTVGFFGPGTRLTVL.

The CDR3 loop is CASSATDTQYF. The CDR3 DNA is TGTGCCAGCAGTGCCACAGATACGCAGTATTTT. This chain joins TRBV6-5 and TRBJ2-3, with D uncertain. Between the trimmed V and J ends, which lost 5 bases and 2 bases, there was a span of 2 bases. This CDR3 region has 11 residues. Germline-derived CDR1 and CDR2 are MNHEY and SVGAGI.

The gene calls are TRBV10-1 and TRBJ2-5; D remains unclear. Germline V CDR1 and CDR2: WNHNN, SYGVQD (reference sequence). The CDR3 contains 13 residues. V was trimmed by 5 bases and J by 5 bases, leaving 12 bases between them. The CDR3 region is CASSHAQRETQYF. In DNA, the CDR3 is TGCGCCAGCAGTCACGCCCAAAGGGAGACCCAGTACTTC.

This chain connects TRBV2 to TRBJ2-4, with D perhaps matching TRBD1 (5 bases). CDR3 size: 18 residues. V lost 0 bases, J lost 0 bases, and 15 bases lay in between. CDR1 is SNHLY, CDR2 FYNNEI, per germline. CDR3 DNA: TGTGCCAGCAGTGAAGCGCAGCCCAAAAGGGGAGCCAAAAACATTCAGTACTTC. Protein: CASSEAQPKRGAKNIQYF. The full variable domain, its missing parts supplied by reference TRBV2 and TRBJ2-4, is EPEVTQTPSHQVTQMGQEVILRCVPISNHLYFYWYRQILGQKVEFLVSFYNNEISEKSEIFDDQFSVERPDGSNFTLKIRSTKLEDSAMYFCASSEAQPKRGAKNIQYFGAGTRLSVL.

The chain uses TRBV19 and TRBJ2-1; D possibly corresponds to TRBD2 (6 bases). The CDR3 spans 15 residues. The germline V gene encodes CDR1 LNHDA and CDR2 SQIVND (reference sequence). V was pared by 3 bases and J by 4 bases, with 13 bases between. This CDR3 reads CASSIDTRGYNEQFF. The DNA of the CDR3 is TGTGCCAGTAGTATCGATACGCGGGGATACAATGAGCAGTTCTTC.

The table lists this clone with a count of one. This chain connects TRBV18 to TRBJ2-1; 11 bases are a match to TRBD2. The germline CDR1 and CDR2 sequences are KGHSH and LQKENI. The trim removed 0 bases at V and 5 bases at J, leaving 3 bases unmatched. CDR3 length equals 16 residues. CDR3 sequence (DNA): TGTGCCAGCTCACCACCGACTAGCGGGATAAACAATGAGCAGTTCTTC. Translation gives CASSPPTSGINNEQFF.

The chain uses TRBV19 and TRBJ2-1; D perhaps matches TRBD2 (6 bases). The CDR3 runs 11 residues. V dropped 5 bases and J dropped 7 bases, with 6 bases sitting between them. In germline, CDR1 is LNHDA, CDR2 SQIVND (reference sequence). The CDR3 region has the DNA TGTGCCAGTAGTGCGGGGAATGAGCAGTTCTTC. As protein: CASSAGNEQFF.

This rearrangement joins TRBV30 to TRBJ2-2; D is unresolved. Germline V gives CDR1 GTSNPN, CDR2 SVGIG (reference sequence). Deletions cut 3 bases from V and 5 bases from J, with 7 bases between. The CDR3 extends over 12 amino acids. In DNA form, the CDR3 reads TGTGCCTGGAGGGTAGGGACCGGGGAGCTGTTTTTT. As protein: CAWRVGTGELFF.

The chain has TRBV5-5 and TRBJ2-3; TRBD2 agrees at 7 bases. Germline lookup yields CDR1 SGHKS and CDR2 YYEKEE (reference sequence). V shed 4 bases and J 5 bases; nucleotides not matched to a gene: 1. The length of the CDR3 is 12 residues. CDR3 nucleotide sequence: TGTGCCAGCAGCCCGGGGGGAGATACGCAGTATTTT. It translates to CASSPGGDTQYF.

The rearrangement links TRBV27 to TRBJ2-7; 7 bases fit TRBD2. This CDR3 region has 17 residues. Germline assignment: CDR1 MNHEY and CDR2 SMNVEV (reference sequence). Trimming removed 6 bases from V and 2 bases from J; junction bases left unmatched: 16. CDR3 residues: CASSPGTYLGGAYEQYF. DNA for the CDR3: TGTGCCAGCAGCCCTGGGACTTACCTTGGGGGGGCCTACGAGCAGTACTTC.

This chain connects TRBV19 to TRBJ1-1, with D maybe TRBD1 (6 bases). The V gene's germline CDR1 is LNHDA and CDR2 SQIVND (reference sequence). The CDR3 runs 15 residues. V lost 5 bases to trimming and J lost 0 bases, with 13 bases between them. CDR3 residues: CASSSPQGLNTEAFF. The CDR3 nucleotides read TGTGCCAGTAGTTCTCCCCAGGGGCTGAACACTGAAGCTTTCTTT. Drawing the rest from reference TRBV19 and TRBJ1-1, the complete variable domain is DGGITQSPKYLFRKEGQNVTLSCEQNLNHDAMYWYRQDPGQGLRLIYYSQIVNDFQKGDIAEGYSVSREKKESFPLTVTSAQKNPTAFYLCASSSPQGLNTEAFFGQGTRLTVV.

The chain recombines TRBV2 with TRBJ2-7; D unresolved. The germline CDR1 and CDR2 sequences are SNHLY and FYNNEI. The CDR3 covers 12 residues. The V end was cut by 6 bases, the J end by 0 bases, with 6 bases between. CDR3 nucleotides: TGTGCCAGCAGAGGAATCTCCTACGAGCAGTACTTC. Translating gives CASRGISYEQYF.

This chain joins TRBV7-3 and TRBJ1-1; possibly TRBD1 for D (5 bases). The CDR3 runs 14 residues. The ends were cut back, 1 base at V and 4 bases at J, with 10 bases in the middle. Germline V gives CDR1 SGHTA, CDR2 FQGTGA. The CDR3 reads CASSLRGDLTEAFF. The CDR3 DNA sequence: TGTGCCAGCAGCTTAAGAGGGGACCTCACTGAAGCTTTCTTT.

This sequence joins TRBV27 and TRBJ1-5; D remains unclear. The V gene lost 2 bases and the J gene lost 2 bases, with 10 bases spanning the gap. Germline CDR1 is MNHEY and CDR2 is SMNVEV (reference sequence). The CDR3 is 15 amino acids. The CDR3 DNA reads as TGTGCCAGCAGTTTAGCGAGCGGACGCAATCAGCCCCAGCATTTT. It translates to CASSLASGRNQPQHF.

The V gene is TRBV28, the J gene TRBJ2-7, with D possibly being TRBD2 (6 bases). V dropped 4 bases and J dropped 0 bases, with 13 bases sitting between them. CDR1 is MDHEN and CDR2 is SYDVKM in the germline V gene. The CDR3 length is 15 residues. CDR3 bases: TGTGCCAGCAGTTGGGGAGGAGAGAGCTCCTACGAGCAGTACTTC. It is translated as CASSWGGESSYEQYF.

The V gene is TRBV29-1, the J gene TRBJ1-2; TRBD1 is a possible D gene (5 bases). CDR1 SQVTM and CDR2 ANQGSEA come from the germline V gene. V dropped 7 bases and J dropped 3 bases, with 24 bases sitting between them. The CDR3 sequence is 16 residues long. The CDR3 DNA follows: TGCAGCGATTATCCCTACTACAGGACGGAAGACTATGGCTACACCTTC. Translation: CSDYPYYRTEDYGYTF.

This clone was observed once. This rearrangement joins TRBV19 to TRBJ1-1; tentative D call: TRBD1 (6 bases). Germline CDR1 is LNHDA and CDR2 is SQIVND (reference sequence). With 6 bases removed from V and 1 base from J, the gap between germline ends came to 18 bases. CDR3 length: 16 amino acids. The CDR3 sequence: CASSRPGDAKNTEAFF. For the CDR3, the DNA is TGTGCCAGTAGCAGGCCAGGGGACGCGAAGAACACTGAAGCTTTCTTT.